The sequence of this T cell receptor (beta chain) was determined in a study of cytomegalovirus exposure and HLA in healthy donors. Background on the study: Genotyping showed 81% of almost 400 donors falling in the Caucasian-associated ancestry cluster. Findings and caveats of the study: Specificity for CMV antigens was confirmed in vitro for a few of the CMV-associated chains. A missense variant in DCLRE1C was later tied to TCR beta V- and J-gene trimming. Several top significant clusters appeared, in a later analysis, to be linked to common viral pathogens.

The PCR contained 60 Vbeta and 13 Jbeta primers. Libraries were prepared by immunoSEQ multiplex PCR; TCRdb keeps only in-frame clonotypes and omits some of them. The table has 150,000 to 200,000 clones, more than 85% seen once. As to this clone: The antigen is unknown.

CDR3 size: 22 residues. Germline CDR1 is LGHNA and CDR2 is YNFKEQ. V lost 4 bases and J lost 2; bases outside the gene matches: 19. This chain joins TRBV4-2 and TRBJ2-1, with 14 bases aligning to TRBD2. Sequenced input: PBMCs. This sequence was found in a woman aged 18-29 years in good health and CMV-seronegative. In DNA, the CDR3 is TGTGCCAGCAGCCGTGGGACAGGGCGGGGACTAGCGGGAGTTGATGCCTACAATGAGCAGTTCTTC. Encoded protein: CASSRGTGRGLAGVDAYNEQFF.